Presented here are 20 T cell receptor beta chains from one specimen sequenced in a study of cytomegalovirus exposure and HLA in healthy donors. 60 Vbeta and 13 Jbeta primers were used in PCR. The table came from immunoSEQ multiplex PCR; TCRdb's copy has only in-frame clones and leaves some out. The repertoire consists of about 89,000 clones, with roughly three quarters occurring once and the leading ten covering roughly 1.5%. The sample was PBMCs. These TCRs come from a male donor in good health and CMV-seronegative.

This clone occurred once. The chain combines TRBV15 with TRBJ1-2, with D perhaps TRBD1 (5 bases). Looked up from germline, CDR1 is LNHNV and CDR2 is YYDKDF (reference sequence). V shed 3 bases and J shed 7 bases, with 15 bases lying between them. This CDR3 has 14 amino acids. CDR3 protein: CATSRGGGALGYTF. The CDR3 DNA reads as TGTGCCACCAGCAGGGGTGGAGGGGCCCTTGGCTACACCTTC.

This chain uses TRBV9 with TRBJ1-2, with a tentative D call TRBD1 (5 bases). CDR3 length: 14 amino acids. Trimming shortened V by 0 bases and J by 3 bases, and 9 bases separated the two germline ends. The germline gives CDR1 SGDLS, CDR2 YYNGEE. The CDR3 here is CASSVGGSHYGYTF. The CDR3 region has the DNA TGTGCCAGCAGCGTAGGGGGCAGTCACTATGGCTACACCTTC.

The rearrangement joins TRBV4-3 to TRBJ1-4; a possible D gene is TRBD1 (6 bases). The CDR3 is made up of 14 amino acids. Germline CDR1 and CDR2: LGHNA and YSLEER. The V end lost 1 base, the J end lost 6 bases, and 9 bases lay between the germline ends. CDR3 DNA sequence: TGCGCCAGCAGCCAAGGGCAGGGGTATGAAAAACTGTTTTTT. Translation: CASSQGQGYEKLFF.

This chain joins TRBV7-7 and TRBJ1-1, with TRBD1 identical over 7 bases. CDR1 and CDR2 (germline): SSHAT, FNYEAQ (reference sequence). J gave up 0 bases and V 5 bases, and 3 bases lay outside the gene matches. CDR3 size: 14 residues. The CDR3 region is CASSPTGLNTEAFF. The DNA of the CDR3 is TGTGCCAGCAGCCCGACAGGGTTGAACACTGAAGCTTTCTTT. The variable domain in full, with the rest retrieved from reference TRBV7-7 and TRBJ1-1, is GAGVSQSPRYKVTKRGQDVTLRCDPISSHATLYWYQQALGQGPEFLTYFNYEAQPDKSGLPSDRFSAERPEGSISTLTIQRTEQRDSAMYRCASSPTGLNTEAFFGQGTRLTVV.

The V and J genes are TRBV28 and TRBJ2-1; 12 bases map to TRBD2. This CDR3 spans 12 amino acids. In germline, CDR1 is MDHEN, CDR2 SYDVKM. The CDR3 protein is CATTSGSYEQFF. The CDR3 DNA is TGTGCTACGACTAGCGGGAGCTATGAGCAGTTCTTC.

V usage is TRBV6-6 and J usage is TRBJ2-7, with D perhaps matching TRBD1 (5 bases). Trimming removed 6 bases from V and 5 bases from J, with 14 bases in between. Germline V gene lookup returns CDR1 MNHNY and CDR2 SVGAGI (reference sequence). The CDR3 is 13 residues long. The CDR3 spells CASRDNQGNEQYF. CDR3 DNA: TGTGCCAGCAGGGACAATCAGGGAAACGAGCAGTACTTC.

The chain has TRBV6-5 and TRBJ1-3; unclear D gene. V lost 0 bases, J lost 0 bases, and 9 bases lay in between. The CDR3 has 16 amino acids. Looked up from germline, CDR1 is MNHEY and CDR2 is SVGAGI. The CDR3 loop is CASSYSMRLSGNTIYF. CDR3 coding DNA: TGTGCCAGCAGTTACTCGATGCGGCTCTCTGGAAACACCATATATTTT.

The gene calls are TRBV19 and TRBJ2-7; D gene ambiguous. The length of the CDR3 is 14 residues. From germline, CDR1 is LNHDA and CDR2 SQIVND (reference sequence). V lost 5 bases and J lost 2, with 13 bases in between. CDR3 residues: CASSPLPRPYEQYF. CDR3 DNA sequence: TGTGCCAGTAGTCCCCTCCCGCGCCCCTACGAGCAGTACTTC.

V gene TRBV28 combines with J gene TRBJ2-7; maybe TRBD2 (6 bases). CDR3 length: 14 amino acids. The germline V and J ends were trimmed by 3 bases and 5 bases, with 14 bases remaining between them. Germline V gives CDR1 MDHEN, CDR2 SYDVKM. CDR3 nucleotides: TGTGCCAGCAGTTTGGTGGCAGGGAGGCACGAGCAGTACTTC. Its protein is CASSLVAGRHEQYF.

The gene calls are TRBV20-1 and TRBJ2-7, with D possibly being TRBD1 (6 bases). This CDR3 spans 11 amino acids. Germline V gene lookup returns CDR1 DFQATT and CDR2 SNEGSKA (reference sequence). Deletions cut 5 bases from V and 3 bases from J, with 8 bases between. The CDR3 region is CSAADSYEQYF. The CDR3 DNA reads TGCAGTGCTGCGGACAGCTACGAGCAGTACTTC.

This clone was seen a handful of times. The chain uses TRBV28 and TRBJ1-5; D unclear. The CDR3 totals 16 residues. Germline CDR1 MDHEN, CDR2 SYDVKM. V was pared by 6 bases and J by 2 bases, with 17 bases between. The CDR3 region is CASSPPQVSGNQPQHF. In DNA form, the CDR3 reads TGTGCCAGCAGCCCTCCTCAGGTGTCGGGCAATCAGCCCCAGCATTTT.

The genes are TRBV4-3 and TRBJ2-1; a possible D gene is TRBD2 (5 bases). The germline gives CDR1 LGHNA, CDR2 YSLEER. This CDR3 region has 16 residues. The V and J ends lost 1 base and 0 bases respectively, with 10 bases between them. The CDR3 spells CASSQALGSSYNEQFF. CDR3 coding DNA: TGCGCCAGCAGCCAAGCTCTGGGGAGCTCCTACAATGAGCAGTTCTTC.

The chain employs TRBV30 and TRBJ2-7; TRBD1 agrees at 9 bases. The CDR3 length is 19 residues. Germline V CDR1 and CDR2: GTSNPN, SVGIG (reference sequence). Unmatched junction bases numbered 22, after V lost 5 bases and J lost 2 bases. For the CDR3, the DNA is TGTGCCTGGGGGGGGAAGGGTTCATTTTGGGACAGGGTCACCTACGAGCAGTACTTC. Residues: CAWGGKGSFWDRVTYEQYF.

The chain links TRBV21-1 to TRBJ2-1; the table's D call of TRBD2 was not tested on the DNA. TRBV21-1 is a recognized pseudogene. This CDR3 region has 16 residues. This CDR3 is CASSKWTLEGYNEQFF. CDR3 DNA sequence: TGTGCCAGCAGCAAATGGACTTTAGAGGGCTACAATGAGCAGTTCTTC.

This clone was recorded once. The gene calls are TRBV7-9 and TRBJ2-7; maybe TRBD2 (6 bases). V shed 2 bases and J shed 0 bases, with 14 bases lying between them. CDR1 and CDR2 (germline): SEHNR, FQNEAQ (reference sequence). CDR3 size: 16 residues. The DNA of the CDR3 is TGTGCCAGCAGCTTATTCGCGGGGTCTAGCTCCTACGAGCAGTACTTC. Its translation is CASSLFAGSSSYEQYF.

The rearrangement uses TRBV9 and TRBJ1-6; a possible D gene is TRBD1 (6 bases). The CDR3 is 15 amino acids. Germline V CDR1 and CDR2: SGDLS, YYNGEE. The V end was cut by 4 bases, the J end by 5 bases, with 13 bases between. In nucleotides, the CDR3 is TGTGCCAGCAGCATCTCAGGGGTACATAATTCACCCCTCCACTTT. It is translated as CASSISGVHNSPLHF. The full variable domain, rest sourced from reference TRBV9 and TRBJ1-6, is DSGVTQTPKHLITATGQRVTLRCSPRSGDLSVYWYQQSLDQGLQFLIQYYNGEERAKGNILERFSAQQFPDLHSELNLSSLELGDSALYFCASSISGVHNSPLHFGNGTRLTVT.

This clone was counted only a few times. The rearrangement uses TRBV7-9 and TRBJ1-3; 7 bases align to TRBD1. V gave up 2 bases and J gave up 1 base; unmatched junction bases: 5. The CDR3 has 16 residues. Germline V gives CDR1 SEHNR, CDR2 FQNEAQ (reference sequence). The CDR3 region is CASSLSTGRSGNTIYF. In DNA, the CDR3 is TGTGCCAGCAGCTTATCGACAGGGAGGTCTGGAAACACCATATATTTT.

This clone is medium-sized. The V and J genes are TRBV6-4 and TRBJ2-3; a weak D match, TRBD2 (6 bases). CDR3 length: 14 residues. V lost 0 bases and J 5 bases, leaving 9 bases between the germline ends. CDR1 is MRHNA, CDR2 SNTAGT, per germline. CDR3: CASSDSGGRDTQYF. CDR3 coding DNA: TGTGCCAGCAGTGACTCGGGAGGTCGAGATACGCAGTATTTT.

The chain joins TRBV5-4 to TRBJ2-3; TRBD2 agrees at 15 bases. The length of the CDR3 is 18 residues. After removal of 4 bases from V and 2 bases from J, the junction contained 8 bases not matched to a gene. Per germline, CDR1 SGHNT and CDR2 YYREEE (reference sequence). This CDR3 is CASSPGLAGGFYTDTQYF. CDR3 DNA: TGTGCCAGCAGCCCCGGACTAGCGGGAGGGTTCTACACAGATACGCAGTATTTT.

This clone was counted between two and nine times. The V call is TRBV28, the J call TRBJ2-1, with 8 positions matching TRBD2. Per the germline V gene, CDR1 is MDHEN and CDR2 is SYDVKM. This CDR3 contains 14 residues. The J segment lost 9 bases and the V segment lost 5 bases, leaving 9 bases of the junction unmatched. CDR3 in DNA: TGTGCCAGCAGTCGCCGAAGCGGGAGTAGTGAGCAGTTCTTC. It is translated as CASSRRSGSSEQFF.